This T cell receptor (beta chain) was documented in a study of shared clonotypes between healthy human individuals. About the research overall: Per donor, three plates held CD4 naive cells, three held CD4 memory, two held CD8 naive and one held CD8 memory.

The DNA input per sorted-subset replicate PCR was 150 to 200 ng, corresponding to some 30,000 T cell genomes. Profiled with immunoSEQ multiplex PCR; TCRdb holds only in-frame clones, not every one. Of 2 million to 2.5 million clones detected, less than 95% appear once; the ten largest clones hold approximately 0.39%. As regards this clone: Its antigen is not known. The same CDR3 can be traced to other DNA sequences in this sample.

Study-level findings and limits: Shared across a handful of donors were around 5% of the naive CD4 clonotypes.

Germline lookup yields CDR1 SGHRS and CDR2 YFSETQ. Unmatched junction bases numbered 8, after V lost 4 bases and J lost 8 bases. The CDR3 length is 14 residues. The donor population consisted of healthy HIV-negative adults with no recent acute infections or vaccinations. Sequenced input: naive CD4+ T cells from PBMCs. The subset is: CD45RA+ positively selected. The clonotype comes from a young man in good health. Some clones in this sample may be carry-over from other donors' samples. The rearrangement links TRBV5-1 to TRBJ1-4; 7 bases fit TRBD1. DNA for the CDR3: TGCGCCAGCAGCCTTACAGGGGTTGGAGAAAAACTGTTTTTT. Amino acid sequence: CASSLTGVGEKLFF.